These 18 T cell receptor beta chains share one sample of origin, sequenced in a study of response to subunit inactivated influenza vaccine. One entry per CDR3 protein results from TCRdb running MiXCR on the RT-PCR reads. The sample holds about 620,000 distinct CDR3 sequences, 10% to 12% seen once. These data were likewise used in another study, on T cells expressing NK-cell markers. That paper notes: Generation of TCR beta cDNA was performed by 5'RACE template switching incorporating UMIs.

The material sequenced was PBMCs from blood, taken on the day of vaccination. The origin of the receptors is a man between 45 and 60 years old who received an inactivated influenza vaccine.

This clonotype was detected only a few times. J is TRBJ2-1 and V is TRBV7-2; 12 bases fit TRBD1. The J segment lost 10 bases and the V segment lost 5 bases, leaving 6 bases of the junction unmatched. Germline values: CDR1 SGHTA, CDR2 FQGNSA. The CDR3 totals 14 residues. The CDR3 DNA is TGTGCCAGCAGCCGCGAAGGGACAGGGGGCGAGCAGTTCTTC. Encoded protein: CASSREGTGGEQFF.

The rearrangement uses TRBV19 and TRBJ2-1, with D uncertain. Trimming removed 1 base at V and 12 bases at J, with 13 bases between. From germline, CDR1 is LNHDA and CDR2 SQIVND (reference sequence). The CDR3 totals 13 residues. CDR3 amino acids: CASSIGRRNWQFF. CDR3 sequence (DNA): TGTGCCAGTAGTATAGGCCGCCGCAATTGGCAGTTCTTC.

This clonotype was counted a few times. The chain links TRBV30 to TRBJ2-1; D is perhaps TRBD2 (5 bases). V gave up 2 bases and J gave up 6 bases, with 14 bases separating them. The CDR3 has 14 residues. The germline CDR1 and CDR2 sequences are GTSNPN and SVGIG (reference sequence). The DNA for the CDR3 is TGTGCCTGGAGTCGAGGGCAGGTCCGCAATGAGCAGTTCTTC. Translating gives CAWSRGQVRNEQFF.

This clonotype was seen a handful of times. The chain is built from TRBV3-1 and TRBJ2-3; 12 bases agree with TRBD1. Germline CDR1 LGHDT, CDR2 YNNKEL (reference sequence). The CDR3 loop spans 14 amino acids. The V and J ends lost 4 bases and 10 bases, in that order; junction bases with no gene match: 6. CDR3 nucleotides: TGTGCCAGCAGCCCGGGACAGGGGGCTCCATCGCAGTATTTT. This gives the protein CASSPGQGAPSQYF.

This clonotype was recorded many times. This sequence joins TRBV5-6 and TRBJ1-1, with D possibly matching TRBD1 (5 bases). Germline CDR1 is SGHDT and CDR2 is YYEEEE. The CDR3 has 14 amino acids. Trimming left V 2 bases short and J 8 bases short, with 16 bases between. DNA for the CDR3: TGTGCCAGCAGCTTTGTGGCAGGGCTCCAGGAAGCTTTCTTT. The encoded protein is CASSFVAGLQEAFF. The variable domain in full, with the rest retrieved from reference TRBV5-6 and TRBJ1-1, is DAGVTQSPTHLIKTRGQQVTLRCSPKSGHDTVSWYQQALGQGPQFIFQYYEEEERQRGNFPDRFSGHQFPNYSSELNVNALLLGDSALYLCASSFVAGLQEAFFGQGTRLTVV.

This clonotype was seen many times. The CDR3 sequence: CASSQVGTGRETQYF. In nucleotides, the CDR3 is TGTGCCAGCAGCCAAGTTGGGACAGGGAGAGAGACCCAGTACTTC. The V call is TRBV4-2, the J call TRBJ2-5, with 9 bases identical to TRBD1. The CDR3 runs 15 residues. The germline V gene encodes CDR1 LGHNA and CDR2 YNFKEQ. V was clipped by 1 base and J by 4 bases; unmatched bases: 4.

This chain links TRBV12-3 or TRBV12-4 with TRBJ2-3, with a possible D match to TRBD2 (6 bases). The CDR3 runs to 13 residues. Trimming shortened V by 6 bases and J by 6 bases, and 13 bases separated the two germline ends. CDR3 loop: CASREGRADTQYF. CDR3 DNA: TGTGCCAGCAGGGAGGGCCGTGCTGATACGCAGTATTTT.

This clonotype was seen a single time. The chain combines TRBV6-1 with TRBJ1-1, with a weak D call TRBD1 (5 bases). Looked up from germline, CDR1 is MNHNS and CDR2 is SASEGT. V dropped 1 base and J dropped 6 bases, with 12 bases sitting between them. This CDR3 comprises 14 residues. CDR3 DNA sequence: TGTGCCAGCAGTGAAGGTCGCGCCAGGGCTGAAGCTTTCTTT. It yields the protein CASSEGRARAEAFF.

The sample holds a few counts of this clonotype. This chain connects TRBV12-3 or TRBV12-4 to TRBJ2-7; D ambiguous. V was trimmed by 3 bases and J by 4 bases, leaving 10 bases between them. The CDR3 spans 13 residues. CDR3 DNA: TGTGCCAGCAGTTTGTCCGGGTTATACGAGCAGTACTTC. Translating it yields CASSLSGLYEQYF.

The chain is built from TRBV5-4 and TRBJ2-7; a possible D gene is TRBD2 (5 bases). The V gene lost 1 base and the J gene lost 3 bases, with 11 bases spanning the gap. Germline CDR1 is SGHNT and CDR2 is YYREEE (reference sequence). The CDR3 contains 14 residues. The CDR3 sequence: CASSLIPGNYEQYF. Written as DNA, the CDR3 is TGTGCCAGCAGCTTGATACCGGGGAACTACGAGCAGTACTTC.

This clonotype came up a few times. The chain uses TRBV12-3 or TRBV12-4 and TRBJ2-5; 10 positions match TRBD1. The J segment lost 5 bases and the V segment lost 5 bases, leaving 11 bases of the junction unmatched. This CDR3 comprises 16 residues. In DNA, the CDR3 is TGTGCCAGCAGTGAGGGACAGGGGTGGTCATCGGAGACCCAGTACTTC. Its translation: CASSEGQGWSSETQYF.

This clonotype was counted only a few times. The chain recombines TRBV5-1 with TRBJ1-2, with 10 bases that match TRBD1. Trimming took 4 bases from V and 8 from J; bases not matched to a gene: 5. Germline lookup yields CDR1 SGHRS and CDR2 YFSETQ. The length of the CDR3 is 13 residues. CDR3 nucleotide sequence: TGCGCCAGCAGCATTGGGACAGGGGAAGGCTACACCTTC. Translation: CASSIGTGEGYTF.

The sample holds many counts of this clonotype. The chain recombines TRBV4-1 with TRBJ1-2; D not resolved. The V gene lost 4 bases and the J gene lost 7 bases, with 10 bases spanning the gap. The CDR3 is 12 residues long. Germline loops: CDR1 MGHRA, CDR2 YSYEKL. The CDR3 DNA is TGCGCCAGCAGCCCGTCCATGGGTGGCTACACCTTC. Translated: CASSPSMGGYTF.

The chain employs TRBV5-4 and TRBJ1-2; 9 positions match TRBD1. CDR1 SGHNT and CDR2 YYREEE come from the germline V gene (reference sequence). The CDR3 runs 19 residues. Unmatched junction bases numbered 18, after V lost 0 bases and J lost 6 bases. This CDR3 is CASSLAGWGQGRGGHGYTF. The CDR3 DNA reads as TGTGCCAGCAGCTTGGCCGGATGGGGACAGGGTCGAGGTGGGCATGGCTACACCTTC.

This clonotype was recorded a few times. The chain employs TRBV28 and TRBJ1-1; no clear D gene. The CDR3 spans 14 residues. Deletions cut 3 bases from V and 3 bases from J, with 11 bases between. The V gene's germline CDR1 is MDHEN and CDR2 SYDVKM. CDR3: CASSFVRADTEAFF. The CDR3 DNA follows: TGTGCCAGCAGTTTTGTTCGGGCGGACACTGAAGCTTTCTTT.

The sample holds a few counts of this clonotype. The chain uses TRBV20-1 and TRBJ2-1; 9 bases map to TRBD2. CDR1 is DFQATT, CDR2 SNEGSKA, per germline (reference sequence). There are 15 residues in the CDR3. V lost 0 bases to trimming and J lost 7 bases; unmatched junction nucleotides: 7. CDR3 DNA sequence: TGCAGTGCTAGAGATCGGGCTAGCGGGATAAATGAGCAGTTCTTC. It specifies CSARDRASGINEQFF.

The CDR3 spells CASRSGGSGGADTQYF. Written as DNA, the CDR3 is TGTGCCAGCAGATCCGGTGGTAGCGGGGGGGCAGATACGCAGTATTTT. This chain connects TRBV28 to TRBJ2-3; 11 bases map to TRBD2. Germline assignment: CDR1 MDHEN and CDR2 SYDVKM. The junction had 9 bases not matched to a gene; V was cut back by 6 bases and J by 4 bases. The CDR3 spans 16 residues.

This clonotype was detected a few times. The gene calls are TRBV6-5 and TRBJ2-1; no definite D call. Trimming pared 3 bases from V and 4 bases from J, leaving 10 bases between. Germline loops: CDR1 MNHEY, CDR2 SVGAGI. The CDR3 runs 14 residues. The chain's CDR3 is CASSYGHKYNEQFF. DNA of the CDR3: TGTGCCAGCAGTTATGGGCACAAATACAATGAGCAGTTCTTC.